These 8 T cell receptor beta chains share one sample of origin, sequenced in a study of cytomegalovirus exposure and HLA in healthy donors. It was with 60 Vbeta and 13 Jbeta primers that the PCR ran. Produced via immunoSEQ multiplex PCR; TCRdb's table is partial and in-frame only. The data show around 180,000 clones, 65% to 85% seen once. The sequencing input was PBMCs. The receptors stem from a man in his sixties in good health and CMV-seronegative.

This clone is a singleton in its sample. The CDR3 nucleotides read TGTGCCAGCAGTGAAAGCAGGGGAAGGTACTACGAGCAGTACTTC. This codes for CASSESRGRYYEQYF. J is TRBJ2-7 and V is TRBV2; TRBD1 might be the D (6 bases). The V gene's germline CDR1 is SNHLY and CDR2 FYNNEI. The ends were cut back, 2 bases at V and 3 bases at J, with 14 bases in the middle. The CDR3 is 15 residues long.

The rearrangement uses TRBV19 and TRBJ2-3; TRBD2 aligns across 11 bases. The CDR3 is 18 residues long. J lost 1 base, V lost 0 bases, and 6 bases had no gene match. Germline values: CDR1 LNHDA, CDR2 SQIVND (reference sequence). CDR3 coding DNA: TGTGCCAGTAGTATAGAACTGCCTAGCGGGAGGCGCACAGATACGCAGTATTTT. Translated: CASSIELPSGRRTDTQYF.

The V and J genes are TRBV9 and TRBJ2-3, with D tentatively TRBD1 (6 bases). V dropped 0 bases and J dropped 2 bases, with 10 bases sitting between them. The length of the CDR3 is 15 residues. From germline, CDR1 is SGDLS and CDR2 YYNGEE. The DNA for the CDR3 is TGTGCCAGCAGCGTAGTCACAGGGAACACAGATACGCAGTATTTT. It is translated as CASSVVTGNTDTQYF.

V usage is TRBV9 and J usage is TRBJ2-2; a possible D gene is TRBD2 (5 bases). Trimming left V 1 base short and J 3 bases short, with 13 bases between. Germline V gene lookup returns CDR1 SGDLS and CDR2 YYNGEE. The CDR3 spans 16 residues. CDR3 in amino acids: CASSVSGRRDTGELFF. In DNA, the CDR3 is TGTGCCAGCAGCGTATCTGGCCGGCGGGACACCGGGGAGCTGTTTTTT.

The V call is TRBV5-1, the J call TRBJ2-3; 8 bases map to TRBD2. The V and J ends lost 0 bases and 0 bases, in that order; junction bases with no gene match: 3. CDR1 is SGHRS, CDR2 YFSETQ, per germline. This CDR3 comprises 16 residues. This CDR3 reads CASSLERGGSTDTQYF. The CDR3 bases are TGCGCCAGCAGCTTGGAGCGCGGGGGGAGCACAGATACGCAGTATTTT.

The CDR3 sequence is CASSLGGTGHELDTQYF. In DNA, the CDR3 is TGCGCCAGCAGCTTGGGGGGGACAGGGCATGAGCTTGATACGCAGTATTTT. The J gene is TRBJ2-3, the V gene TRBV5-1; 9 bases fit TRBD1. Germline CDR1 SGHRS, CDR2 YFSETQ. Germline trimming cut 0 bases from V and 6 bases from J; bases unmatched to any gene: 11. The CDR3 is 17 residues long.

The chain links TRBV9 to TRBJ2-7; 9 bases are shared with TRBD2. The CDR3 is made up of 15 amino acids. V gave up 0 bases and J gave up 3 bases; unmatched junction bases: 4. Germline V CDR1 and CDR2: SGDLS, YYNGEE. In nucleotides, the CDR3 is TGTGCCAGCAGCGTAGGGGGTAGCGGGGGCTACGAGCAGTACTTC. Its protein product is CASSVGGSGGYEQYF.

This clone was seen more than once but under ten times. The V and J genes are TRBV10-3 and TRBJ2-2; the D gene is possibly TRBD1 (6 bases). Trimming took 0 bases from V and 6 from J, leaving 8 bases between them. CDR1 is ENHRY and CDR2 is SYGVKD in the germline V gene. The CDR3 is 14 residues long. CDR3 region: CAISESRTAGELFF. CDR3 nucleotide sequence: TGTGCCATCAGTGAGTCCAGGACAGCCGGGGAGCTGTTTTTT.